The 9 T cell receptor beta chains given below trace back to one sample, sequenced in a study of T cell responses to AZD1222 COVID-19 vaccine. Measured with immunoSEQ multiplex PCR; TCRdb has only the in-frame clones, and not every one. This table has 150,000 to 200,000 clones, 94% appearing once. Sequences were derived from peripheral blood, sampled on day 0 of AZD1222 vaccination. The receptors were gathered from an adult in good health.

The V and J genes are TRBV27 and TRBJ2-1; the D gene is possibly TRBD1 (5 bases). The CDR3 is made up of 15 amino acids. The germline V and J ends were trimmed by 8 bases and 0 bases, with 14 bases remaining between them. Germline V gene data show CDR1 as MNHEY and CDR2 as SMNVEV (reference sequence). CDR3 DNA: TGTGCCAGCGCCGACCAGGGCTACTCCTACAATGAGCAGTTCTTC. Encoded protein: CASADQGYSYNEQFF.

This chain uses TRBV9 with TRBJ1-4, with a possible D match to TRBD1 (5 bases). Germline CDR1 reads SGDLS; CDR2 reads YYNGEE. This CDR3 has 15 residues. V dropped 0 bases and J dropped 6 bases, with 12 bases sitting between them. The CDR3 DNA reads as TGTGCCAGCAGCGTAGCAGCAGGAGGGGATGAAAAACTGTTTTTT. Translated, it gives CASSVAAGGDEKLFF.

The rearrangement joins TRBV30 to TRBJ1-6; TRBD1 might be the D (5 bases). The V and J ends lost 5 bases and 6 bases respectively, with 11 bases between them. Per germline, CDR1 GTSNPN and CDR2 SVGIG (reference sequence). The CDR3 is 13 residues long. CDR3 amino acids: CAWVGRTNSPLHF. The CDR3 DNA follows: TGTGCCTGGGTGGGACGGACTAATTCACCCCTCCACTTT.

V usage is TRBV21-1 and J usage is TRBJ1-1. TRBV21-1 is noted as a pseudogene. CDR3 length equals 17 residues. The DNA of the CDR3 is TGTGCCAGCAGCGCCCGACCTGAAGGGCTGAAGGACACTGAAGCTTTCTTT. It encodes CASSARPEGLKDTEAFF.

The CDR3 sequence: CASSPWGQDKVGQPQHF. CDR3 nucleotides: TGTGCCAGTAGTCCATGGGGACAGGATAAGGTCGGTCAGCCCCAGCATTTT. The chain recombines TRBV19 with TRBJ1-5, with TRBD1 matching 8 bases. V lost 5 bases and J lost 6; bases outside the gene matches: 15. Germline V gene data show CDR1 as LNHDA and CDR2 as SQIVND (reference sequence). This CDR3 region has 17 residues.

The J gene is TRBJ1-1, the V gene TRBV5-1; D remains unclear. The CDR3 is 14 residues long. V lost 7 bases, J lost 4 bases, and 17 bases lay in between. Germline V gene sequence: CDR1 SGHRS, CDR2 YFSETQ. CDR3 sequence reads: CASATEGISTEAFF. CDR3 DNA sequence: TGCGCCAGCGCCACTGAAGGGATCTCCACTGAAGCTTTCTTT. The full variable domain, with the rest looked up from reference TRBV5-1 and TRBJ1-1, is KAGVTQTPRYLIKTRGQQVTLSCSPISGHRSVSWYQQTPGQGLQFLFEYFSETQRNKGNFPGRFSGRQFSNSRSEMNVSTLELGDSALYLCASATEGISTEAFFGQGTRLTVV.

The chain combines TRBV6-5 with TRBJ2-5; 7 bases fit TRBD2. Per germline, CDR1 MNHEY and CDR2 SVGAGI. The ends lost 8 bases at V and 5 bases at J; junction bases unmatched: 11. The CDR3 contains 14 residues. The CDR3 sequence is CASGGRREIETQYF. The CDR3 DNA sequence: TGTGCCAGCGGCGGACGGCGGGAGATCGAGACCCAGTACTTC.

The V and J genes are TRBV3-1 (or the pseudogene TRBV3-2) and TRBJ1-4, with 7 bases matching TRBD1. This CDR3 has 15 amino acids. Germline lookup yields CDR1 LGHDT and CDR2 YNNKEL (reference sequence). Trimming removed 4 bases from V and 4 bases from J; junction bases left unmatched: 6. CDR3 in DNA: TGTGCCAGCAGCCCTTTACAGGGGATTAATGAAAAACTGTTTTTT. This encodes CASSPLQGINEKLFF.

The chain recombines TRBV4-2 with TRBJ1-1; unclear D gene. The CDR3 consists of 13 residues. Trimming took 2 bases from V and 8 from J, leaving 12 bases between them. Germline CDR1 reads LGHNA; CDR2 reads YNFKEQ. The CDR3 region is CASSQPRPWEAFF. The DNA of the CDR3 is TGTGCCAGCAGCCAACCCCGCCCTTGGGAAGCTTTCTTT.